These 22 T cell receptor beta chains came from one sample sequenced in a study of early stage breast cancer tumors. Profiled with immunoSEQ multiplex PCR; TCRdb holds only in-frame clones, not every one. The sample lists several thousand clones; roughly 68% were seen once. Sample: breast tumor tissue. Every receptor here comes from a person in their fifties or sixties with breast cancer.

The chain recombines TRBV5-4 with TRBJ2-7; D is tentatively TRBD1 or TRBD2 (6 bases each). V dropped 1 base and J dropped 5 bases, with 7 bases sitting between them. The CDR3 runs 12 residues. Germline V gene data show CDR1 as SGHNT and CDR2 as YYREEE (reference sequence). In DNA, the CDR3 is TGTGCCAGCAGCTTGAGGGGGGACGAGCAGTACTTC. Translation gives CASSLRGDEQYF.

The chain combines TRBV11-1 with TRBJ2-3, with D perhaps TRBD1 (6 bases). The CDR3 has 13 amino acids. With 4 bases removed from V and 6 bases from J, the gap between germline ends came to 11 bases. Germline CDR1 SGHAT, CDR2 FQDESV (reference sequence). Here the CDR3 reads CASSYRAGDTQYF. DNA of the CDR3: TGTGCCAGCAGCTACAGGGCTGGGGATACGCAGTATTTT.

The chain joins TRBV7-9 to TRBJ1-1, with 7 bases that match TRBD1. This CDR3 region has 16 residues. Germline V gene sequence: CDR1 SEHNR, CDR2 FQNEAQ (reference sequence). After removal of 5 bases from V and 0 bases from J, the junction contained 9 bases not matched to a gene. CDR3 sequence (DNA): TGTGCCAGCAGCGACCGGGACAGCGGTTTGAACACTGAAGCTTTCTTT. Its translation is CASSDRDSGLNTEAFF.

The V and J genes are TRBV9 and TRBJ2-2; D may correspond to TRBD1 or TRBD2 (5 bases each). V was clipped by 7 bases and J by 2 bases, with 12 bases between them. CDR1 SGDLS and CDR2 YYNGEE come from the germline V gene. The CDR3 has 14 amino acids. CDR3 coding DNA: TGTGCCAGCGGCCGGGACCCAAACACCGGGGAGCTGTTTTTT. Translation: CASGRDPNTGELFF.

The rearrangement uses TRBV6-6 and TRBJ1-5; D not certain. Germline V gene data show CDR1 as MNHNY and CDR2 as SVGAGI (reference sequence). V lost 3 bases and J lost 0, with 9 bases in between. CDR3 length equals 15 residues. The CDR3 DNA sequence: TGTGCCAGCAGTTATCCACCGTATAGCAATCAGCCCCAGCATTTT. It translates to CASSYPPYSNQPQHF.

The genes are TRBV6-6 and TRBJ2-5; TRBD2 agrees at 10 bases. Looked up from germline, CDR1 is MNHNY and CDR2 is SVGAGI (reference sequence). V shed 6 bases and J 0 bases; nucleotides not matched to a gene: 7. This CDR3 comprises 16 residues. The CDR3 reads CASRRTSGDHQETQYF. The DNA for the CDR3 is TGTGCCAGCAGACGTACTAGCGGGGACCACCAAGAGACCCAGTACTTC.

This sequence joins TRBV7-9 and TRBJ2-3; 12 bases are shared with TRBD2. The CDR3 runs to 18 residues. Germline-derived CDR1 and CDR2 are SEHNR and FQNEAQ (reference sequence). With 3 bases clipped from V and 4 bases from J, the junction kept 11 bases outside the gene matches. DNA of the CDR3: TGTGCCAGCAGCTTCAGACTAGCGGGAGTAGGTTCTGCAGATACGCAGTATTTT. As protein: CASSFRLAGVGSADTQYF.

The chain uses TRBV7-9 and TRBJ2-2; D may be TRBD1 or TRBD2 (5 bases each). The CDR3 sequence is 15 residues long. Trimming stripped 2 bases from V and 4 bases from J, with 11 bases between. Per the germline V gene, CDR1 is SEHNR and CDR2 is FQNEAQ (reference sequence). This CDR3 reads CASSLIRESTGELFF. CDR3 nucleotide sequence: TGTGCCAGCAGCTTAATCAGGGAGAGCACCGGGGAGCTGTTTTTT.

This clone was observed a single time. This rearrangement joins TRBV4-2 to TRBJ1-3, with D unclear. With 0 bases removed from V and 2 bases from J, the gap between germline ends came to 11 bases. This CDR3 comprises 16 residues. Germline V gene data show CDR1 as LGHNA and CDR2 as YNFKEQ. For the CDR3, the DNA is TGTGCCAGCAGCCAAGAGGGAGGGCACCCTGGAAACACCATATATTTT. Residues: CASSQEGGHPGNTIYF.

The genes are TRBV6-1 and TRBJ2-5; 7 bases map to TRBD2. The junction had 12 bases not matched to a gene; V was cut back by 6 bases and J by 5 bases. The CDR3 has 15 amino acids. CDR1 is MNHNS and CDR2 is SASEGT in the germline V gene. The DNA of the CDR3 is TGTGCCAGCAGGGAGGCAGCGGGGAGAGGGGAGACCCAGTACTTC. This encodes CASREAAGRGETQYF.

V and J are TRBV2 and TRBJ2-3, with a possible D match to TRBD1 (5 bases). This CDR3 contains 13 residues. V lost 5 bases, J lost 3 bases, and 9 bases lay in between. From germline, CDR1 is SNHLY and CDR2 FYNNEI. CDR3 in DNA: TGTGCCAGCAGTTTGGCAGGGACAGATACGCAGTATTTT. Encoded protein: CASSLAGTDTQYF.

The chain combines TRBV9 with TRBJ2-1, with D possibly matching TRBD1 (5 bases). The CDR3 consists of 15 residues. Trimming pared 4 bases from V and 3 bases from J, leaving 14 bases between. Germline V gene sequence: CDR1 SGDLS, CDR2 YYNGEE. The CDR3 here is CASSSSTGVYNEQFF. DNA for the CDR3: TGTGCCAGCAGCTCGTCTACAGGAGTCTACAATGAGCAGTTCTTC.

The V call is TRBV7-9, the J call TRBJ2-7; 10 bases are a match to TRBD1. Trimming at V came to 0 bases and at J to 5 bases, leaving 7 bases not matched to a gene. This CDR3 contains 16 residues. Germline V gene lookup returns CDR1 SEHNR and CDR2 FQNEAQ (reference sequence). The CDR3 loop is CASSLAGDRGSHEQYF. CDR3 nucleotide sequence: TGTGCCAGCAGCTTAGCGGGGGACAGGGGTAGCCACGAGCAGTACTTC. Together with reference TRBV7-9 and TRBJ2-7, the CDR3 gives the full variable domain: DTGVSQNPRHKITKRGQNVTFRCDPISEHNRLYWYRQTLGQGPEFLTYFQNEAQLEKSRLLSDRFSAERPKGSFSTLEIQRTEQGDSAMYLCASSLAGDRGSHEQYFGPGTRLTVT.

The chain uses TRBV9 and TRBJ2-2, with D perhaps TRBD1 or TRBD2 (5 bases each). V lost 3 bases to trimming and J lost 6 bases, with 9 bases between them. The CDR3 sequence is 13 residues long. Per the germline V gene, CDR1 is SGDLS and CDR2 is YYNGEE. In DNA, the CDR3 is TGTGCCAGCAGCGCTGAGGGGTCCGGGGAGCTGTTTTTT. Amino acids: CASSAEGSGELFF.

The gene calls are TRBV10-2 and TRBJ2-7, with TRBD2 identical over 11 bases. The CDR3 is 14 amino acids. CDR1 and CDR2 from the germline V gene are WSHSY and SAAADI. Trimming took 9 bases from V and 5 from J; bases not matched to a gene: 9. Written as DNA, the CDR3 is TGCGCCAGATCCGCTAGCGGGAGGTCGGACGAGCAGTACTTC. Its translation is CARSASGRSDEQYF.

The rearrangement joins TRBV6-1 to TRBJ1-2; D unresolved. Trimming pared 8 bases from V and 13 bases from J, leaving 11 bases between. From germline, CDR1 is MNHNS and CDR2 SASEGT. This CDR3 is 9 amino acids long. In DNA, the CDR3 is TGTGCCAGCGGGGAAAAGGCCACCTTC. Its protein product is CASGEKATF.

The genes are TRBV20-1 and TRBJ2-5, with D unresolved. This CDR3 is built from 10 residues. V was shortened by 5 bases and J by 1 base, with 2 bases between the two germline ends. The germline gives CDR1 DFQATT, CDR2 SNEGSKA (reference sequence). This chain's CDR3 is CSAAQETQYF. DNA of the CDR3: TGCAGTGCTGCCCAAGAGACCCAGTACTTC.

This clone was observed a handful of times. The chain has TRBV10-1 and TRBJ1-5; 7 bases are shared with TRBD1. CDR3 length equals 18 residues. J lost 0 bases, V lost 2 bases, and 10 bases had no gene match. CDR1 WNHNN and CDR2 SYGVQD come from the germline V gene (reference sequence). CDR3 in amino acids: CASSENRGTWISNQPQHF. CDR3 DNA sequence: TGCGCCAGCAGTGAGAACAGGGGCACCTGGATTAGCAATCAGCCCCAGCATTTT.

There are a few counts of this clone. The chain joins TRBV28 to TRBJ1-2; D possibly corresponds to TRBD1 (5 bases). CDR3 length equals 13 residues. In germline, CDR1 is MDHEN, CDR2 SYDVKM. V was trimmed by 2 bases and J by 3 bases, leaving 7 bases between them. CDR3 amino acids: CASSLGGDYGYTF. The CDR3 nucleotides read TGTGCCAGCAGTTTAGGAGGGGACTATGGCTACACCTTC.

This clone has more than one count but fewer than ten. The J gene is TRBJ1-2, the V gene TRBV30; a possible D gene is TRBD1 (6 bases). The CDR3 sequence is 12 residues long. The V gene's germline CDR1 is GTSNPN and CDR2 SVGIG (reference sequence). V lost 0 bases to trimming and J lost 8 bases, with 10 bases between them. The CDR3 DNA is TGTGCCTGGAGTGTACTGGGGGGCGGCTACACCTTC. Translating it yields CAWSVLGGGYTF.

This clone was detected only a few times. The chain joins TRBV27 to TRBJ2-5, with a tentative D call TRBD2 (5 bases). The V end lost 4 bases, the J end lost 2 bases, and 11 bases lay between the germline ends. CDR1 and CDR2 (germline): MNHEY, SMNVEV (reference sequence). The CDR3 loop spans 14 amino acids. The DNA of the CDR3 is TGTGCCAGCAGTTCTTACCGGGGACAAGAGACCCAGTACTTC. Its translation: CASSSYRGQETQYF.

This clone has more than one count but fewer than ten. V is TRBV18 and J is TRBJ1-1, with a tentative D call TRBD1 (5 bases). The V and J ends lost 5 bases and 1 base respectively, with 8 bases between them. CDR3 length: 13 residues. The germline V gene has CDR1 KGHSH and CDR2 LQKENI. The CDR3 loop is CASSADTNTEAFF. The CDR3 DNA is TGTGCCAGCTCAGCGGACACGAACACTGAAGCTTTCTTT.